This section outlines one T cell receptor beta chain sequence together with its context. This sample stems from a study of T cell changes during pregnancy in multiple sclerosis. Libraries were prepared by immunoSEQ multiplex PCR; TCRdb keeps only in-frame clonotypes and omits some of them. This sample carries over 35,000 clones, around 89% of them seen once, and the ten largest clones take around 0.49%. This material consisted of CD4+ T cells from peripheral blood mononuclear cells, taken in the first trimester of pregnancy. The receptor comes from a female donor with multiple sclerosis, enrolled in a pregnancy study.

This chain's CDR3 is CASSRRTGDEAFF. The CDR3 DNA follows: TGTGCCAGCTCACGGAGGACAGGGGACGAAGCTTTCTTT. The V and J genes are TRBV18 and TRBJ1-1; TRBD1 agrees at 9 bases. The V segment lost 4 bases and the J segment 8 bases; nucleotides outside the gene matches: 5. This CDR3 region has 13 residues. Germline loops: CDR1 KGHSH, CDR2 LQKENI.